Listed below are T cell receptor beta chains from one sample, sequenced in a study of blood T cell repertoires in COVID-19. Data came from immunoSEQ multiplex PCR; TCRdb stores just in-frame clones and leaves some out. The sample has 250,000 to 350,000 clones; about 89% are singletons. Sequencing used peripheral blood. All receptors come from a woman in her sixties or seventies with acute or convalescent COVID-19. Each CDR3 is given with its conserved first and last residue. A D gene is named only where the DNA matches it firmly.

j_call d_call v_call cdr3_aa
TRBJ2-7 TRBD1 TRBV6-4 CASSAYSDLRGLCEQYF
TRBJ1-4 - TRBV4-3 CASSQEEGRGEKLFF
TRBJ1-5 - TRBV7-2 CASSYSSQPQHF
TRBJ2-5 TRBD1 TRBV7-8 CASGTGTRETQYF
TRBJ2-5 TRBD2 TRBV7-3 CASSPGLAGGPWETQYF
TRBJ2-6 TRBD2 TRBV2 CASSYRLAGGLGANVLTF
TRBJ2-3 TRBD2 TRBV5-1 CASSPRGRKGLAGGPTTDTQYF
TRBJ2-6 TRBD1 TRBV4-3 CASSHGTGVNSGANVLTF
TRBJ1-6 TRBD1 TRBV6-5 CASSSDRGYSPLHF
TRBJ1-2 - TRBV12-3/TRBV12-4 CASSLGRGYGYTF
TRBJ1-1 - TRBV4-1 CASSQDQGTEAFF
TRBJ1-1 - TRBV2 CASGPQRTVNTEAFF